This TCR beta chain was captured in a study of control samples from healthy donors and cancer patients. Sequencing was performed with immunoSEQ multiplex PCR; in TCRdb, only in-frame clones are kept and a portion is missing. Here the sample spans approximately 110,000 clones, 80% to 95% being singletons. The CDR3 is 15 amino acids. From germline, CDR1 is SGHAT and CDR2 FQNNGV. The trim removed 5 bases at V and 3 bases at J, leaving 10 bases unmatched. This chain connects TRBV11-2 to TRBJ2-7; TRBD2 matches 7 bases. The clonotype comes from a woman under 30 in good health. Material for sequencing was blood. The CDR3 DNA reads TGTGCCAGCAGCCCCCGCCGGTTAGCGGGCTACGAGCAGTACTTC. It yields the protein CASSPRRLAGYEQYF.